The 17 T cell receptor beta chains in this list originate from one sample, sequenced in a study of identical twins. TCRdb re-called the 5' RACE reads with MiXCR, one entry per CDR3 protein. Of about 530,000 distinct CDR3 sequences listed, over 12% were seen once; the top ten hold 0.44%. These data were also reused for a study on yellow fever vaccine responses in identical twins.

Specimen: CD4+ T cells sorted from blood. These receptors all stem from a woman aged 18-29 years in good health.

This clonotype was detected a few times. V usage is TRBV19 and J usage is TRBJ2-2; the D is unclear. This CDR3 comprises 15 residues. The V end lost 0 bases, the J end lost 7 bases, and 12 bases lay between the germline ends. Germline CDR1 and CDR2: LNHDA and SQIVND (reference sequence). The CDR3 nucleotides read TGTGCCAGTAGTATAGAGACCTGGCGAAGCGGGGAGCTGTTTTTT. This gives the protein CASSIETWRSGELFF.

V and J are TRBV12-3 or TRBV12-4 and TRBJ2-5, with 8 bases fitting TRBD1. Trimming took 5 bases from V and 6 from J; bases not matched to a gene: 14. The CDR3 sequence is 16 residues long. The DNA for the CDR3 is TGTGCCAGCAGTCCTCCCGGGACAGGCCTAAGTAAGACCCAGTACTTC. Its protein product is CASSPPGTGLSKTQYF.

The rearrangement joins TRBV20-1 to TRBJ2-1; TRBD2 matches 12 bases. Germline V gene lookup returns CDR1 DFQATT and CDR2 SNEGSKA (reference sequence). The junction had 9 bases not matched to a gene; V was cut back by 4 bases and J by 8 bases. The CDR3 length is 15 residues. CDR3: CSAKTTSGSIDEQFF. CDR3 DNA: TGCAGTGCTAAAACGACTAGCGGGAGCATTGATGAGCAGTTCTTC.

This clonotype was observed a handful of times. The CDR3 loop is CASSQGDFRGGNYGYTF. CDR3 DNA sequence: TGCGCCAGCAGCCAAGGGGATTTTCGGGGCGGCAACTATGGCTACACCTTC. The chain recombines TRBV4-1 with TRBJ1-2; D may be TRBD1 (5 bases). The CDR3 totals 17 residues. V lost 1 base, J lost 2 bases, and 17 bases lay in between. The germline V gene encodes CDR1 MGHRA and CDR2 YSYEKL.

This clonotype was counted many times. The rearrangement links TRBV12-3 or TRBV12-4 to TRBJ2-2; D may be TRBD1 (5 bases). There are 12 residues in the CDR3. V gave up 5 bases and J gave up 6 bases, with 7 bases separating them. Here the CDR3 reads CASSQGSGELFF. Here the CDR3 DNA reads TGTGCCAGCAGTCAGGGTTCCGGGGAGCTGTTTTTT.

The chain carries TRBV5-5 and TRBJ2-3; 7 positions match TRBD1. This CDR3 has 18 residues. V gave up 0 bases and J gave up 6 bases; unmatched junction bases: 16. Germline CDR1 reads SGHKS; CDR2 reads YYEKEE (reference sequence). CDR3 sequence: CASSLGATRQGFLDTQYF. The CDR3, as DNA: TGTGCCAGCAGCTTGGGAGCCACAAGACAGGGATTCTTGGATACGCAGTATTTT.

This clonotype was counted once. The chain employs TRBV6-8 and TRBJ2-7, with D possibly being TRBD1 (6 bases). The V and J ends lost 11 bases and 2 bases respectively, with 19 bases between them. Germline values: CDR1 MNHGY, CDR2 SAAAGT. The CDR3 loop spans 14 amino acids. In nucleotides, the CDR3 is TGTGCCGACGAGGGTACAGGGCCGCCCTACGAGCAGTACTTC. Translated: CADEGTGPPYEQYF.

This clonotype was observed a few times. CDR3 sequence (DNA): TGCAGCGTGCAGGGTGCCGGGGAGCTGTTTTTT. Residues: CSVQGAGELFF. V is TRBV29-1 and J is TRBJ2-2, with D possibly being TRBD1 (5 bases). The CDR3 has 11 residues. V shed 6 bases and J shed 6 bases, with 8 bases lying between them. The V gene's germline CDR1 is SQVTM and CDR2 ANQGSEA.

This chain joins TRBV7-8 and TRBJ2-4; 7 bases map to TRBD2. The CDR3 runs 18 residues. The germline V gene encodes CDR1 SGHVS and CDR2 FQNEAQ. The junction had 9 bases not matched to a gene; V was cut back by 1 base and J by 0 bases. The CDR3 nucleotides are TGTGCCAGCAGCTTAGTCGGGCTAGCGGAACTAGCCAAAAACATTCAGTACTTC. Protein sequence: CASSLVGLAELAKNIQYF. The full variable domain, completed using reference TRBV7-8 and TRBJ2-4, is GAGVSQSPRYKVAKRGQDVALRCDPISGHVSLFWYQQALGQGPEFLTYFQNEAQLDKSGLPSDRFFAERPEGSVSTLKIQRTQQEDSAVYLCASSLVGLAELAKNIQYFGAGTRLSVL.

This clonotype turned up a few times. J is TRBJ1-5 and V is TRBV15, with D perhaps TRBD1 (5 bases). Trimming pared 0 bases from V and 0 bases from J, leaving 6 bases between. The CDR3 consists of 15 residues. From germline, CDR1 is LNHNV and CDR2 YYDKDF (reference sequence). As DNA, the CDR3 is TGTGCCACCAGCAGAGACAGGGTTAGCAATCAGCCCCAGCATTTT. It is translated as CATSRDRVSNQPQHF.

The J gene is TRBJ2-3, the V gene TRBV28; 9 positions match TRBD2. The ends lost 4 bases at V and 7 bases at J; junction bases unmatched: 18. The CDR3 runs to 18 residues. Germline V gene sequence: CDR1 MDHEN, CDR2 SYDVKM. CDR3 in DNA: TGTGCCAGCAGTTCCACCCCCTTAGCGGGGGTGCTAAGATATACGCAGTATTTT. This sequence encodes CASSSTPLAGVLRYTQYF.

CDR3 residues: CASSVSSGSFDEQFF. The DNA for the CDR3 is TGTGCCAGCAGTGTGTCTAGCGGGAGTTTCGATGAGCAGTTCTTC. The gene calls are TRBV2 and TRBJ2-1, with 10 bases identical to TRBD2. There are 15 residues in the CDR3. Losses at the gene ends were 4 bases for V and 8 bases for J; bases not matched to a gene: 8. Per the germline V gene, CDR1 is SNHLY and CDR2 is FYNNEI.

This clonotype turned up a few times. The chain carries TRBV20-1 and TRBJ2-7; D is perhaps TRBD1 (7 bases). The CDR3 spans 15 residues. The V end lost 0 bases, the J end lost 4 bases, and 16 bases lay between the germline ends. Germline-derived CDR1 and CDR2 are DFQATT and SNEGSKA (reference sequence). As DNA, the CDR3 is TGCAGTGCTAGAGATCTGGCAGGGGGAGGTTACGAGCAGTACGTC. It yields the protein CSARDLAGGGYEQYV.

J is TRBJ2-3 and V is TRBV20-1; the D gene could be TRBD1 or TRBD2 (5 bases each). Trimming left V 6 bases short and J 0 bases short, with 16 bases between. CDR1 DFQATT and CDR2 SNEGSKA come from the germline V gene (reference sequence). The CDR3 covers 15 residues. CDR3 residues: CSAGWGIDSTDTQYF. The CDR3 region has the DNA TGCAGTGCCGGATGGGGGATTGATAGCACAGATACGCAGTATTTT.

The V call is TRBV7-9, the J call TRBJ2-3, with TRBD2 identical over 8 bases. The V and J ends lost 5 bases and 0 bases, in that order; junction bases with no gene match: 7. Per germline, CDR1 SEHNR and CDR2 FQNEAQ (reference sequence). The CDR3 consists of 16 residues. The CDR3 protein is CASSPLSGGSTDTQYF. In DNA form, the CDR3 reads TGTGCCAGCAGCCCCCTAAGCGGGGGAAGCACAGATACGCAGTATTTT.

The chain uses TRBV12-3 or TRBV12-4 and TRBJ1-2, with 7 bases that match TRBD1. Germline trimming cut 5 bases from V and 4 bases from J; bases unmatched to any gene: 4. This CDR3 region has 13 residues. CDR3 nucleotides: TGTGCCAGCAGTCCGGACAGGCGCTATGGCTACACCTTC. Its translation is CASSPDRRYGYTF.

CDR3 coding DNA: TGTGCCAGCAGCCCTCAAAACAGGGGGAAACTGTTTTTT. Translating gives CASSPQNRGKLFF. This chain links TRBV12-3 or TRBV12-4 with TRBJ1-4; TRBD1 agrees at 8 bases. There are 13 residues in the CDR3. V lost 6 bases to trimming and J lost 11 bases; unmatched junction nucleotides: 8.